The clone carrying this TCR beta chain was seen at least ten times. Antigen: not known. Time point defined: longitudinal time-point 3. PBMCs numbering 2 million and stored at -80 C yielded the unsorted libraries. The data originate from a study of neurological immune-mediated disorders. The CDR3 covers 15 residues. V was trimmed by 1 base and J by 4 bases, leaving 12 bases between them. The germline gives CDR1 SGHTS, CDR2 YDEGEE. 5'RACE with 10-nucleotide random UMIs produced the cDNA. TCRdb analysed the 5' RACE reads with MiXCR anew, one entry per CDR3 protein. The table lists approximately 80,000 distinct CDR3 sequences, about 4.5% of them singletons, with more than 5% in the top ten. Points from the study as a whole: The study phylogenetically grouped the repertoires of 18 of 34 multiple sclerosis patients into one related-CDR3 cluster, a possible signature.

This chain joins TRBV5-8 and TRBJ1-5; D ambiguous. The TCR comes from a woman aged 60-75 years with multiple sclerosis. The specimen sequenced was PBMCs. CDR3 coding DNA: TGTGCCAGCAGCTTGAGACTTCTTAGGAATCAGCCCCAGCATTTT. Its protein product is CASSLRLLRNQPQHF.